The 22 T cell receptor beta chains reported below all come from one sample, sequenced in a study of prognosis after radiotherapy for stage I lung cancer (dated by TCRdb to the early 2020s). TCRdb records Illumina HiSeq 3000 as the sequencer. The TCR beta CDR3 region was amplified from genomic DNA by two rounds of multiplex PCR. In the first PCR round, primers specific to each TRBV and TRBJ gene were used, and the primer sequences were filed in Chinese patent CN105087789A. TCRdb trimmed the raw reads at Q25, called clones with MiXCR and kept productive beta chains. Under each unique CDR3 protein, matching rows form one entry showing the most common genes and DNA. A total of 59,000 or so distinct CDR3 sequences appear in this sample, 26% of them only once. The ten biggest clones cover more than 6.5% of the sample. Here the sequenced sample was PBMCs, taken before or after stereotactic body radiation therapy (not recorded which). Receptor source: a donor aged 50 or older with non-small cell lung cancer.

This clonotype was counted many times. This chain uses TRBV20-1 with TRBJ1-3; 7 bases fit TRBD1. V lost 3 bases, J lost 1 base, and 6 bases stayed unmatched. The CDR3 is 15 amino acids. Germline loops: CDR1 DFQATT, CDR2 SNEGSKA (reference sequence). The CDR3 region has the DNA TGCAGTGCTAGCCCACAGGGGCGTTCTGGAAACACCATATATTTT. Amino acids: CSASPQGRSGNTIYF.

This clonotype has ten or more counts. The chain employs TRBV7-2 and TRBJ2-5; TRBD1 matches 7 bases. J gave up 7 bases and V 5 bases, and 19 bases lay outside the gene matches. The germline V gene has CDR1 SGHTA and CDR2 FQGNSA. The length of the CDR3 is 17 residues. The CDR3 DNA reads as TGTGCCAGCAGCCGCACAAACAACGGACAGGACCCTACGACCCAGTACTTC. Translated: CASSRTNNGQDPTTQYF.

There are many counts of this clonotype. This chain uses TRBV30 with TRBJ2-3; 13 bases align to TRBD2. The germline CDR1 and CDR2 sequences are GTSNPN and SVGIG (reference sequence). After removal of 0 bases from V and 4 bases from J, the junction contained 16 bases not matched to a gene. This CDR3 region has 20 residues. The CDR3 reads CAWSVREGLAGALSPDTQYF. The CDR3 DNA sequence: TGTGCCTGGAGTGTACGGGAAGGACTAGCGGGGGCCCTTTCACCAGATACGCAGTATTTT.

A remark on this clonotype: With a much larger clone just one base away, this may be a read error. The chain links TRBV6-9 to TRBJ2-5; no firm D call. From germline, CDR1 is MNHGY and CDR2 SVAAGI. V lost 4 bases, J lost 2 bases, and 8 bases lay in between. This CDR3 region has 13 residues. CDR3 sequence: CASSSSRQETQYF. The CDR3 region has the DNA TGTGCCAGCAGTTCCAGTCGTCAAGAGACCCAGTACTTC.

This clonotype was picked up many times. This chain's CDR3 is CASGGDATNEKLFF. In DNA form, the CDR3 reads TGCGCCAGCGGGGGGGACGCAACTAATGAAAAACTGTTTTTT. The genes are TRBV5-1 and TRBJ1-4; D may be TRBD1 (5 bases). V was shortened by 7 bases and J by 0 bases, with 10 bases between the two germline ends. The CDR3 length is 14 residues. Germline V gives CDR1 SGHRS, CDR2 YFSETQ.

Comment on this clonotype: Possible read error: a much larger clone is one base away. The rearrangement links TRBV5-4 to TRBJ1-1; no reliable D call. Germline V gene lookup returns CDR1 SGHNT and CDR2 YYREEE (reference sequence). The CDR3 spans 14 residues. Deletions cut 2 bases from V and 5 bases from J, with 13 bases between. The CDR3 here is CASSLDVLVTEAFF. DNA for the CDR3: TGTGCCAGCAGCTTAGATGTCTTGGTGACTGAAGCTTTCTTT.

With respect to this clonotype: A read error likely explains this, since a far larger clone differs by one base. The chain uses TRBV6-9 and TRBJ1-1, with 7 positions matching TRBD1. Germline trimming cut 3 bases from V and 1 base from J; bases unmatched to any gene: 8. The V gene's germline CDR1 is MNHGY and CDR2 SVAAGI. This CDR3 region has 16 residues. The CDR3 sequence is CASSYPQGNGNTEAFF. The CDR3 DNA is TGTGCCAGCAGTTACCCACAGGGGAATGGGAACACTGAAGCTTTCTTT.

This clonotype was picked up many times. V usage is TRBV11-2 and J usage is TRBJ1-1; D possibly corresponds to TRBD1 (6 bases). CDR1 is SGHAT and CDR2 is FQNNGV in the germline V gene. The length of the CDR3 is 14 residues. V lost 2 bases and J lost 1, with 8 bases in between. The CDR3 spells CASSLKGGNTEAFF. The CDR3 DNA is TGTGCCAGCAGCTTAAAGGGGGGGAACACTGAAGCTTTCTTT.

This clonotype was observed many times. This chain connects TRBV19 to TRBJ2-1; TRBD2 might be the D (5 bases). Trimming stripped 6 bases from V and 6 bases from J, with 12 bases between. Per germline, CDR1 LNHDA and CDR2 SQIVND (reference sequence). This CDR3 comprises 13 residues. The CDR3 DNA follows: TGTGCCAGTAGGTCTAGCTGGAGCAATGAGCAGTTCTTC. It encodes CASRSSWSNEQFF.

Only a few counts were recorded for this clonotype. This may stem from a read error, because a much larger clone lies one nucleotide away. The CDR3 region has the DNA TGTGCCAGTACCGAAAGGTCCTTGTGTGAGCAGTTCTTC. As protein: CASTERSLCEQFF. The rearrangement joins TRBV19 to TRBJ2-1; D is ambiguous. This CDR3 is built from 13 residues. Trimming took 7 bases from V and 9 from J, leaving 16 bases between them. Germline lookup yields CDR1 LNHDA and CDR2 SQIVND (reference sequence).

This clonotype has a handful of counts. The chain links TRBV29-1 to TRBJ1-2; D possibly corresponds to TRBD1 (5 bases). The V end was cut by 4 bases, the J end by 2 bases, with 11 bases between. The germline CDR1 and CDR2 sequences are SQVTM and ANQGSEA. The CDR3 is made up of 13 amino acids. Written as DNA, the CDR3 is TGCAGCGTTGGTGAAGGGACGAACTATGGCTACACCTTC. Protein: CSVGEGTNYGYTF. The variable domain in full, with the rest retrieved from reference TRBV29-1 and TRBJ1-2, is SAVISQKPSRDICQRGTSLTIQCQVDSQVTMMFWYRQQPGQSLTLIATANQGSEATYESGFVIDKFPISRPNLTFSTLTVSNMSPEDSSIYLCSVGEGTNYGYTFGSGTRLTVV.

In its sample, this clonotype was seen many times. The chain couples TRBV7-9 to TRBJ1-2; TRBD1 might be the D (5 bases). The ends were cut back, 7 bases at V and 0 bases at J, with 15 bases in the middle. CDR1 and CDR2 from the germline V gene are SEHNR and FQNEAQ (reference sequence). The CDR3 covers 15 residues. CDR3 protein: CASTYGTGPNYGYTF. DNA of the CDR3: TGTGCCAGCACATACGGGACCGGACCTAACTATGGCTACACCTTC. Supplemented by reference TRBV7-9 and TRBJ1-2, the full variable domain reads DTGVSQNPRHKITKRGQNVTFRCDPISEHNRLYWYRQTLGQGPEFLTYFQNEAQLEKSRLLSDRFSAERPKGSFSTLEIQRTEQGDSAMYLCASTYGTGPNYGYTFGSGTRLTVV.

With respect to this clonotype: At one of its ends the junction is not consistent with the germline gene, which may arise from a read error. The V gene is TRBV27, the J gene TRBJ1-2, with a tentative D call TRBD1 (6 bases). This CDR3 is built from 16 residues. Germline V gene data show CDR1 as MNHEY and CDR2 as SMNVEV (reference sequence). CDR3 in DNA: TGTTCCAGCAGAACCACCCCTGGGCCCAGGGGCTGTGGCTACACCTTC. This translates into CSSRTTPGPRGCGYTF.

This clonotype showed up many times. V gene TRBV7-2 combines with J gene TRBJ1-1; 9 bases fit TRBD1. J lost 5 bases, V lost 6 bases, and 10 bases had no gene match. Germline V gene lookup returns CDR1 SGHTA and CDR2 FQGNSA. The CDR3 has 15 amino acids. The CDR3 DNA reads TGTGCCAGCAGGTATCAGGGACAGGGTGGGACTGAAGCTTTCTTT. Encoded protein: CASRYQGQGGTEAFF.

This clonotype was counted many times. The chain couples TRBV20-1 to TRBJ2-5; 9 bases are shared with TRBD2. Germline V gene sequence: CDR1 DFQATT, CDR2 SNEGSKA (reference sequence). The CDR3 contains 14 residues. V was pared by 3 bases and J by 2 bases, with 4 bases of the junction left unmatched. CDR3 residues: CSASLAGGQETQYF. Here the CDR3 DNA reads TGCAGTGCTAGTTTGGCGGGGGGGCAAGAGACCCAGTACTTC.

Points on this clonotype: This clone may be a read error of a much larger clone one base away. The chain carries TRBV29-1 and TRBJ2-7; 11 positions agree with TRBD2. V gave up 7 bases and J gave up 6 bases; unmatched junction bases: 11. This CDR3 has 14 amino acids. Germline lookup yields CDR1 SQVTM and CDR2 ANQGSEA. CDR3 bases: TGCAGCGCCGCAGGGAATAGCGGGGGGGTCGAGCAGTACTTC. This encodes CSAAGNSGGVEQYF.

This clonotype was seen at least ten times. The rearrangement joins TRBV9 to TRBJ2-3, with a tentative D call TRBD1 (6 bases). Trimming removed 0 bases from V and 0 bases from J, with 8 bases in between. Germline CDR1 is SGDLS and CDR2 is YYNGEE. The CDR3 runs to 15 residues. The CDR3: CASSVEGGSTDTQYF. In DNA, the CDR3 is TGTGCCAGCAGCGTAGAAGGGGGTAGCACAGATACGCAGTATTTT.

The V call is TRBV12-3 or TRBV12-4, the J call TRBJ2-3, with 8 bases that match TRBD2. The CDR3 has 15 residues. V shed 3 bases, J shed 12 bases, and the junction held 14 bases outside the gene matches. The CDR3, as DNA: TGTGCCAGCAGTTTTATCGGGGGGGCAGGGGATATTCAGTATTTT. Protein: CASSFIGGAGDIQYF.

This clonotype turned up a few times. Since a far larger clone is one base different, this is likely a read error. The V call is TRBV6-2 or TRBV6-3, the J call TRBJ1-4; D possibly corresponds to TRBD1 (6 bases). Per germline, CDR1 MNHEY and CDR2 SVGEGT. Deletions cut 6 bases from V and 4 bases from J, with 12 bases between. This CDR3 region has 14 residues. CDR3 sequence (DNA): TGTGCCAGCAGGGTGGGACACTGTAATGAAAAACTGTTTTTT. Translating gives CASRVGHCNEKLFF.

The chain recombines TRBV7-2 with TRBJ2-6, with D perhaps matching TRBD1 or TRBD2 (5 bases each). The CDR3 is 16 residues long. Between the trimmed V and J ends, which lost 0 bases and 17 bases, there was a span of 23 bases. Looked up from germline, CDR1 is SGHTA and CDR2 is FQGNSA. The CDR3 protein is CASSLAGGRGANAMTF. The CDR3 coding sequence is TGTGCCAGCAGCTTAGCTGGGGGACGTGGGGCCAACGCCATGACTTTC.

The chain has TRBV7-3 and TRBJ2-3, with D maybe TRBD2 (6 bases). CDR1 and CDR2 from the germline V gene are SGHTA and FQGTGA. The CDR3 contains 14 residues. V lost 1 base to trimming and J lost 4 bases, with 9 bases between them. As DNA, the CDR3 is TGTGCCAGCAGCTTAAGGCGGGGCGCAGATACGCAGTATTTT. Translated, it gives CASSLRRGADTQYF. The full variable domain, in which reference TRBV7-3 and TRBJ2-3 provide the parts outside the CDR3, is GAGVSQTPSNKVTEKGKYVELRCDPISGHTALYWYRQSLGQGPEFLIYFQGTGAADDSGLPNDRFFAVRPEGSVSTLKIQRTERGDSAVYLCASSLRRGADTQYFGPGTRLTVL.

There are many counts of this clonotype. The gene calls are TRBV25-1 and TRBJ2-7; TRBD1 is a possible D gene (6 bases). CDR3 length: 12 residues. CDR1 and CDR2 (germline): MGHDK, SYGVNS. The V gene lost 8 bases and the J gene lost 12 bases, with 20 bases spanning the gap. The CDR3 sequence: CASARLGAGMYF. The CDR3 coding sequence is TGTGCCAGCGCCCGGTTGGGGGCAGGGATGTACTTC.